This is a list of T cell receptor beta chains from one sample in a study of vaccination effects on CD4 cells after COVID-19. TCRdb's copy holds only in-frame clones and misses some; the assay was immunoSEQ multiplex PCR. Among tens of thousands of clones listed, roughly 72% were seen once. Their target antigens are unknown. The sequencing used CD4+ T cells from PBMCs cultured with HCoV-OC43 spike peptides, collected before COVID-19 vaccination. These receptors all come from a human donor who received a COVID-19 vaccine. The CDR3 runs from the conserved cysteine through the conserved F or W. Fields, in order: V gene, J gene, CDR3 protein.

V gene: TRBV24-1
J gene: TRBJ1-5
CDR3 protein: CATSDSAGNQPQHF

V gene: TRBV9
J gene: TRBJ1-2
CDR3 protein: CASSVQTGRLDGYTF

V gene: TRBV3-1/TRBV3-2
J gene: TRBJ1-1
CDR3 protein: CASTKSENTEAFF

V gene: TRBV27
J gene: TRBJ2-2
CDR3 protein: CASSPRLSWEITGELFF

V gene: TRBV7-2
J gene: TRBJ1-1
CDR3 protein: CASSLRGRGMNTEAFF

V gene: TRBV7-2
J gene: TRBJ2-5
CDR3 protein: CASSLGGLAGKETQYF

V gene: TRBV7-8
J gene: TRBJ1-6
CDR3 protein: CASSLTQGAGSSSPLHF

V gene: TRBV6-5
J gene: TRBJ1-5
CDR3 protein: CASSGDSNQPQHF

V gene: TRBV9
J gene: TRBJ1-2
CDR3 protein: CASPTSGRTNYGYTF

V gene: TRBV6-5
J gene: TRBJ2-2
CDR3 protein: CASTATLNTGELFF

V gene: TRBV6-5
J gene: TRBJ1-6
CDR3 protein: CASSYTLGTGNSPLHF

V gene: TRBV24-1
J gene: TRBJ1-4
CDR3 protein: CATSDTGGPGEKLFF

V gene: TRBV15
J gene: TRBJ1-5
CDR3 protein: CATSRVLQPQHF

V gene: TRBV30
J gene: TRBJ2-2
CDR3 protein: CAWSRSRTGRTGELFF

V gene: TRBV12-3/TRBV12-4
J gene: TRBJ1-4
CDR3 protein: CASSLRGEKLFF

V gene: TRBV2
J gene: TRBJ2-3
CDR3 protein: CASSETSGPTNTQYF

V gene: TRBV5-1
J gene: TRBJ1-1
CDR3 protein: CASSLAVGPTEAFF

V gene: TRBV6-6
J gene: TRBJ1-1
CDR3 protein: CASSRLGTGGNTEAFF

V gene: TRBV7-2
J gene: TRBJ2-1
CDR3 protein: CASSSKRTSGGSYNEQFF

V gene: TRBV3-1/TRBV3-2
J gene: TRBJ2-2
CDR3 protein: CASSQFGPTDTGELFF

V gene: TRBV7-2
J gene: TRBJ2-1
CDR3 protein: CASSFTGQGSYNEQFF

V gene: TRBV2
J gene: TRBJ1-5
CDR3 protein: CASSRGNNQPQHF

V gene: TRBV9
J gene: TRBJ2-2
CDR3 protein: CASSEWGNTGELFF

V gene: TRBV3-1/TRBV3-2
J gene: TRBJ2-3
CDR3 protein: CASSQDLGGQGTDTQYF

V gene: TRBV5-1
J gene: TRBJ1-3
CDR3 protein: CASSSGPAGAGNTIYF

V gene: TRBV3-1/TRBV3-2
J gene: TRBJ1-2
CDR3 protein: CASSQDTWNYGYTF

V gene: TRBV29-1
J gene: TRBJ1-6
CDR3 protein: CSVGRDYNSPLHF

V gene: TRBV4-1
J gene: TRBJ1-2
CDR3 protein: CASSRTEGQGSNYGYTF

V gene: TRBV30
J gene: TRBJ1-4
CDR3 protein: CALMDRTNEKLFF

V gene: TRBV7-2
J gene: TRBJ1-5
CDR3 protein: CASSLALGQPQHF

V gene: TRBV4-1
J gene: TRBJ2-3
CDR3 protein: CASSHPTGDTDTQYF